Following are 16 T cell receptor beta chains from one sample sequenced in a study of blood T cell repertoires in COVID-19. The protocol was immunoSEQ multiplex PCR, while the TCRdb copy is restricted to in-frame clones and leaves out a portion. The profile shows hundreds of thousands of clones, 87% of them singletons. Sequencing input: PBMCs or T cells enriched from blood (not recorded which). Receptors were obtained from a young woman with acute COVID-19.

The chain uses TRBV30 and TRBJ1-4; no firm D call. CDR1 GTSNPN and CDR2 SVGIG come from the germline V gene (reference sequence). CDR3 length equals 12 residues. The V and J ends lost 0 bases and 8 bases respectively, with 7 bases between them. The chain's CDR3 is CAWSVGGEKLFF. DNA for the CDR3: TGTGCCTGGAGTGTAGGCGGAGAAAAACTGTTTTTT.

The rearrangement links TRBV4-1 to TRBJ1-1, with 8 bases fitting TRBD1. The CDR3 totals 15 residues. In germline, CDR1 is MGHRA, CDR2 YSYEKL. With 1 base clipped from V and 7 bases from J, the junction kept 8 bases outside the gene matches. The CDR3 reads CASSQGQGARVEAFF. The CDR3 DNA reads as TGCGCCAGCAGCCAAGGGCAGGGGGCGCGGGTTGAAGCTTTCTTT.

The CDR3: CASSQVQGSNTIYF. The CDR3 nucleotides read TGCGCCAGCAGCCAAGTACAGGGGTCAAACACCATATATTTT. The chain links TRBV4-1 to TRBJ1-3; 7 bases are shared with TRBD1. The CDR3 consists of 14 residues. Germline CDR1 reads MGHRA; CDR2 reads YSYEKL. With 1 base clipped from V and 6 bases from J, the junction kept 3 bases outside the gene matches.

This clone has a count of ten or more. The gene calls are TRBV6-2 or TRBV6-3 and TRBJ2-1; 7 bases are shared with TRBD1. Germline V lookup: CDR1 MNHEY, CDR2 SVGEGT. Germline trimming cut 4 bases from V and 0 bases from J; bases unmatched to any gene: 0. The CDR3 has 14 residues. The CDR3 is CASSWDSSYNEQFF. The CDR3 region has the DNA TGTGCCAGCAGTTGGGACAGCTCCTACAATGAGCAGTTCTTC.

This clone has a handful of counts. V usage is TRBV4-3 and J usage is TRBJ1-4; no definite D call. Germline V gives CDR1 LGHNA, CDR2 YSLEER. This CDR3 is 17 amino acids long. Between the trimmed V and J ends, which lost 0 bases and 0 bases, there was a span of 11 bases. CDR3 sequence reads: CASSQDRQRTTNEKLFF. The CDR3 nucleotides read TGCGCCAGCAGCCAAGATCGGCAGCGGACAACTAATGAAAAACTGTTTTTT.

For this clone: This sample includes further DNA sequences coding for the same CDR3. The chain recombines TRBV28 with TRBJ2-7; TRBD2 aligns across 9 bases. Germline CDR1 reads MDHEN; CDR2 reads SYDVKM. Trimming took 2 bases from V and 4 from J; bases not matched to a gene: 3. The CDR3 runs 14 residues. The CDR3 DNA reads as TGTGCCAGCAGTTTAGCGGGAGGGCCTTACGAGCAGTACTTC. Translation: CASSLAGGPYEQYF. Drawing the rest from reference TRBV28 and TRBJ2-7, the complete variable domain is DVKVTQSSRYLVKRTGEKVFLECVQDMDHENMFWYRQDPGLGLRLIYFSYDVKMKEKGDIPEGYSVSREKKERFSLILESASTNQTSMYLCASSLAGGPYEQYFGPGTRLTVT.

Only one count was recorded for this clone. This CDR3 is CASIENYEQYF. CDR3 DNA: TGTGCCAGCATAGAAAACTACGAGCAGTACTTC. V gene TRBV2 combines with J gene TRBJ2-7; D unresolved. CDR1 and CDR2 from the germline V gene are SNHLY and FYNNEI. This CDR3 has 11 amino acids. V was trimmed by 7 bases and J by 3 bases, leaving 7 bases between them.

This clone was detected only once. The rearrangement links TRBV6-6 to TRBJ2-7; D unresolved. The CDR3 loop spans 12 amino acids. Germline V lookup: CDR1 MNHNY, CDR2 SVGAGI (reference sequence). V lost 5 bases and J lost 3, with 8 bases in between. The chain's CDR3 is CASSAGDYEQYF. The CDR3 DNA is TGTGCCAGCAGTGCCGGAGACTACGAGCAGTACTTC.

The chain recombines TRBV19 with TRBJ2-7; 12 nucleotides align to TRBD2. With 3 bases clipped from V and 3 bases from J, the junction kept 3 bases outside the gene matches. The CDR3 extends over 15 amino acids. CDR1 is LNHDA and CDR2 is SQIVND in the germline V gene (reference sequence). This chain's CDR3 is CASSMTSGSVYEQYF. The DNA of the CDR3 is TGTGCCAGTAGTATGACTAGCGGGAGTGTCTACGAGCAGTACTTC.

Of note for this clone: Other DNA sequences from this sample encode an identical CDR3 as well. The chain joins TRBV3-1 (or the pseudogene TRBV3-2) to TRBJ2-5; D remains unclear. Trimming took 4 bases from V and 1 from J, leaving 7 bases between them. Germline CDR1 reads LGHDT; CDR2 reads YNNKEL (reference sequence). This CDR3 region has 13 residues. In DNA form, the CDR3 reads TGTGCCAGCAGCCCAACGGGCCAAGAGACCCAGTACTTC. Its protein product is CASSPTGQETQYF.

The chain combines TRBV9 with TRBJ2-7; TRBD2 agrees at 11 bases. CDR1 and CDR2 from the germline V gene are SGDLS and YYNGEE. V shed 0 bases, J shed 4 bases, and the junction held 0 bases outside the gene matches. The CDR3 runs to 14 residues. The CDR3 region has the DNA TGTGCCAGCAGCGTAGCTAGCGGGAGGTACGAGCAGTACTTC. This sequence encodes CASSVASGRYEQYF.

This chain uses TRBV7-6 with TRBJ2-1, with TRBD2 identical over 12 bases. This CDR3 comprises 18 residues. CDR1 SGHVS and CDR2 FNYEAQ come from the germline V gene. Germline trimming cut 3 bases from V and 2 bases from J; bases unmatched to any gene: 8. In DNA form, the CDR3 reads TGTGCCAGCAGCTTTGGACTAGCGGGAAAGGTAGCCTACAATGAGCAGTTCTTC. It encodes CASSFGLAGKVAYNEQFF.

The rearrangement joins TRBV7-9 to TRBJ1-1; D perhaps matches TRBD1 (6 bases). The CDR3 consists of 12 residues. V dropped 1 base and J dropped 7 bases, with 7 bases sitting between them. CDR1 and CDR2 from the germline V gene are SEHNR and FQNEAQ (reference sequence). CDR3 sequence (DNA): TGTGCCAGCAGCTTAGAACAGGGTGAAGCTTTCTTT. Translation gives CASSLEQGEAFF.

The chain is built from TRBV6-2 or TRBV6-3 and TRBJ1-2; D is uncertain. This CDR3 spans 13 amino acids. The germline V gene has CDR1 MNHEY and CDR2 SVGEGT. V was cut by 2 bases and J by 6 bases, with 10 bases left in between. The CDR3: CASSYVTRDGYTF. The CDR3 DNA reads as TGTGCCAGCAGTTACGTCACCCGGGATGGCTACACCTTC.

This clone has just one count. This chain links TRBV9 with TRBJ2-7; 7 bases match TRBD1. Looked up from germline, CDR1 is SGDLS and CDR2 is YYNGEE. J lost 4 bases, V lost 3 bases, and 10 bases had no gene match. This CDR3 spans 15 amino acids. The CDR3 sequence is CASSASGTELYEQYF. The CDR3 nucleotides are TGTGCCAGCAGCGCTTCCGGGACAGAGCTTTACGAGCAGTACTTC.

This chain joins TRBV7-2 and TRBJ2-3; D unclear. Between the trimmed V and J ends, which lost 1 base and 2 bases, there was a span of 7 bases. The CDR3 runs 14 residues. Germline lookup yields CDR1 SGHTA and CDR2 FQGNSA. This CDR3 reads CASSLVGHTDTQYF. The CDR3 DNA follows: TGTGCCAGCAGCTTAGTTGGCCACACAGATACGCAGTATTTT.